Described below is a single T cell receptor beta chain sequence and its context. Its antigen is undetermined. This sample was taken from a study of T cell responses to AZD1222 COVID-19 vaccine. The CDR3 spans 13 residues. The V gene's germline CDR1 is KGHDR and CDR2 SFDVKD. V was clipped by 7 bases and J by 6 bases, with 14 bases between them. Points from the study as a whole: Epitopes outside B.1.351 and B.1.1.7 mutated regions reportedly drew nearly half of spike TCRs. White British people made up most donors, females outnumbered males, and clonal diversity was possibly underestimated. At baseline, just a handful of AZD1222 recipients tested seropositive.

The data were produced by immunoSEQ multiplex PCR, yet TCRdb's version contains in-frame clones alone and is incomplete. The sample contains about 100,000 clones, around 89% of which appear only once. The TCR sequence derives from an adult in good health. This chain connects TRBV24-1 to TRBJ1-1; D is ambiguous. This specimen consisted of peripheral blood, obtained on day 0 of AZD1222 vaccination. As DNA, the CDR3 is TGTGCCACCAGCCCGACTGGGAGCCCTGAAGCTTTCTTT. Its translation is CATSPTGSPEAFF.